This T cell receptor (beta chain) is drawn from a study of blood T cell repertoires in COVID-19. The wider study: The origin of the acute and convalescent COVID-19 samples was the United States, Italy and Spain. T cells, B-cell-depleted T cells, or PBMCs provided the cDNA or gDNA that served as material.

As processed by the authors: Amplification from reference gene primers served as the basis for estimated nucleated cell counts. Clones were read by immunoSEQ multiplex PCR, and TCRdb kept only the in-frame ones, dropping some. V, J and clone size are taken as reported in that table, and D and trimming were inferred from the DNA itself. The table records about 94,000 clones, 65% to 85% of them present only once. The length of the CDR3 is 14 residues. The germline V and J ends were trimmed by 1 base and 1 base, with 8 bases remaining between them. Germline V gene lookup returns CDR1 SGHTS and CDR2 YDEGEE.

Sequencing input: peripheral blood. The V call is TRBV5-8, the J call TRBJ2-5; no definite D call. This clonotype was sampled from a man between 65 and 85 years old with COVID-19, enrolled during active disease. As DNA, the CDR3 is TGTGCCAGCAGCTTGTTAAGGAGCCAAGAGACCCAGTACTTC. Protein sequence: CASSLLRSQETQYF.